The next 32 T cell receptor beta chains were all read from a single sample in a study of control samples from healthy donors and cancer patients. Clones were read by immunoSEQ multiplex PCR, and TCRdb kept only the in-frame ones, dropping some. The table shows some 23,000 clones, with about 85% occurring only once. Sequencing was performed on PBMCs. These receptors were taken from a man aged 55-75 years with head and neck cancer.

The chain uses TRBV7-8 and TRBJ2-3, with 14 bases fitting TRBD2. This CDR3 has 17 amino acids. With V trimmed by 5 bases and J by 5 bases, 9 bases remained unmatched. Per germline, CDR1 SGHVS and CDR2 FQNEAQ. The CDR3 DNA reads as TGTGCCAGCAGCCCATGGGGACTAGCGGGAGTAGGAGATACGCAGTATTTT. Translating it yields CASSPWGLAGVGDTQYF.

The chain recombines TRBV3-1 (or the pseudogene TRBV3-2) with TRBJ2-7; D gene unclear. Trimming cost V 1 base and J 3 bases, with 10 bases left between them. CDR1 and CDR2 from the germline V gene are LGHDT and YNNKEL (reference sequence). The CDR3 is made up of 14 amino acids. CDR3 amino acids: CASSQGAGYYEQYF. The DNA of the CDR3 is TGTGCCAGCAGCCAAGGGGCTGGGTACTACGAGCAGTACTTC.

The chain employs TRBV9 and TRBJ1-5; 7 nucleotides agree with TRBD1. This CDR3 is 15 amino acids long. Germline trimming cut 0 bases from V and 3 bases from J; bases unmatched to any gene: 3. Germline-derived CDR1 and CDR2 are SGDLS and YYNGEE. CDR3 sequence reads: CASSVAGGFNQPQHF. Here the CDR3 DNA reads TGTGCCAGCAGCGTAGCAGGGGGATTCAATCAGCCCCAGCATTTT.

This sequence joins TRBV6-6 and TRBJ1-2, with TRBD1 matching 7 bases. Germline-derived CDR1 and CDR2 are MNHNY and SVGAGI (reference sequence). This CDR3 is built from 14 residues. Losses at the gene ends were 2 bases for V and 6 bases for J; bases not matched to a gene: 6. CDR3 DNA: TGTGCCAGCAGTTACCTCCAGGGGGGAGATGGCTACACCTTC. It translates to CASSYLQGGDGYTF.

In DNA, the CDR3 is TGTGCCAGTAGGGGTCGCAGGGCGGCTAATGAAAAACTGTTTTTT. Translated, it gives CASRGRRAANEKLFF. The gene calls are TRBV19 and TRBJ1-4; tentatively, D is TRBD1 (5 bases). The germline CDR1 and CDR2 sequences are LNHDA and SQIVND (reference sequence). The V end was cut by 6 bases, the J end by 3 bases, with 14 bases between. The CDR3 loop spans 15 amino acids.

CDR3 in amino acids: CASSQDPGLNYGYTF. The DNA for the CDR3 is TGCGCCAGCAGCCAAGATCCAGGACTCAACTATGGCTACACCTTC. This chain connects TRBV4-1 to TRBJ1-2, with unresolved D. Trimming took 0 bases from V and 2 from J, leaving 10 bases between them. Germline CDR1 MGHRA, CDR2 YSYEKL. This CDR3 is built from 15 residues.

CDR3 sequence reads: CASVLNSDEGGYTF. CDR3 DNA sequence: TGTGCCAGCGTCCTTAATTCCGACGAGGGTGGCTACACCTTC. The V and J genes are TRBV2 and TRBJ1-2; D is ambiguous. The CDR3 is 14 residues long. Trimming removed 8 bases from V and 7 bases from J, with 20 bases in between. CDR1 SNHLY and CDR2 FYNNEI come from the germline V gene. The full variable domain, its missing parts supplied by reference TRBV2 and TRBJ1-2, is EPEVTQTPSHQVTQMGQEVILRCVPISNHLYFYWYRQILGQKVEFLVSFYNNEISEKSEIFDDQFSVERPDGSNFTLKIRSTKLEDSAMYFCASVLNSDEGGYTFGSGTRLTVV.

As for this clone: One end of the junction is discordant with germline, which a read error may explain. The V gene is TRBV5-1, the J gene TRBJ2-3; possible D gene TRBD2, 5 bases. The V gene's germline CDR1 is SGHRS and CDR2 YFSETQ. The CDR3 totals 14 residues. CDR3 sequence: CASRLAGLVDTQYF. In DNA, the CDR3 is TGCGCCAGCAGGTTGGCGGGTTTGGTGGATACGCAGTATTTT.

This chain uses TRBV5-4 with TRBJ1-1, with 11 bases fitting TRBD1. Unmatched junction bases numbered 11, after V lost 4 bases and J lost 3 bases. The CDR3 totals 17 residues. CDR1 and CDR2 (germline): SGHNT, YYREEE (reference sequence). The CDR3 DNA reads as TGTGCCAGCAGCCCGCCGGGACAGGGGGGTAGATACACTGAAGCTTTCTTT. It translates to CASSPPGQGGRYTEAFF.

The rearrangement links TRBV27 to TRBJ2-5; 8 nucleotides align to TRBD2. Germline V gene lookup returns CDR1 MNHEY and CDR2 SMNVEV (reference sequence). Trimming at V came to 8 bases and at J to 5 bases, leaving 10 bases not matched to a gene. The CDR3 runs 14 residues. The CDR3 bases are TGTGCCAGCCGTGACTTAGCGGGAACGGAGACCCAGTACTTC. It is translated as CASRDLAGTETQYF.

This chain joins TRBV7-6 and TRBJ2-7, with TRBD1 matching 9 bases. This CDR3 has 14 amino acids. J was trimmed by 6 bases and V by 1 base; bases with no gene match: 4. The germline V gene encodes CDR1 SGHVS and CDR2 FNYEAQ. In DNA form, the CDR3 reads TGTGCCAGCAGCTTAGAGGGACAGGGATCCGAGCAGTACTTC. Translating it yields CASSLEGQGSEQYF.

This chain connects TRBV18 to TRBJ2-3; TRBD2 is a possible D gene (6 bases). Germline lookup yields CDR1 KGHSH and CDR2 LQKENI. Trimming shortened V by 6 bases and J by 4 bases, and 23 bases separated the two germline ends. The CDR3 sequence is 17 residues long. CDR3 sequence (DNA): TGTGCCAGCTCCCTATCCCAAGCGGGCCCACCCCCAGATACGCAGTATTTT. It translates to CASSLSQAGPPPDTQYF.

The gene calls are TRBV3-1 (or the pseudogene TRBV3-2) and TRBJ1-5; 9 nucleotides match TRBD1. The CDR3 has 16 residues. Germline lookup yields CDR1 LGHDT and CDR2 YNNKEL (reference sequence). The J segment lost 3 bases and the V segment lost 1 base, leaving 4 bases of the junction unmatched. The CDR3 reads CASSQAGQGPNQPQHF. The CDR3 DNA follows: TGTGCCAGCAGCCAAGCGGGACAGGGTCCCAATCAGCCCCAGCATTTT.

This clone ranks as medium-sized. This chain uses TRBV30 with TRBJ2-7; tentatively, D is TRBD2 (5 bases). The V end was cut by 2 bases, the J end by 4 bases, with 9 bases between. The CDR3 contains 12 residues. The germline V gene has CDR1 GTSNPN and CDR2 SVGIG (reference sequence). CDR3 loop: CAWSLGVYEQYF. CDR3 DNA sequence: TGTGCCTGGAGTCTCGGGGTTTACGAGCAGTACTTC. Together with reference TRBV30 and TRBJ2-7, the CDR3 gives the full variable domain: SQTIHQWPATLVQPVGSPLSLECTVEGTSNPNLYWYRQAAGRGLQLLFYSVGIGQISSEVPQNLSASRPQDRQFILSSKKLLLSDSGFYLCAWSLGVYEQYFGPGTRLTVT.

This chain connects TRBV10-3 to TRBJ1-1, with TRBD1 matching 8 bases. With 6 bases clipped from V and 6 bases from J, the junction kept 15 bases outside the gene matches. CDR1 is ENHRY and CDR2 is SYGVKD in the germline V gene. There are 16 residues in the CDR3. CDR3 residues: CAISASTGQGDPEAFF. DNA for the CDR3: TGTGCCATCAGCGCCTCGACCGGACAGGGTGATCCTGAAGCTTTCTTT.

The chain recombines TRBV5-1 with TRBJ1-1, with a weak D call TRBD1 (5 bases). CDR3 length: 14 amino acids. The germline gives CDR1 SGHRS, CDR2 YFSETQ. V was trimmed by 0 bases and J by 5 bases, leaving 11 bases between them. The CDR3 DNA is TGCGCCAGCAGCTTGGGAGGGGAAGGGACTGAAGCTTTCTTT. Its protein is CASSLGGEGTEAFF.

This chain uses TRBV18 with TRBJ1-1; D is unclear. CDR3 size: 13 residues. Trimming took off 5 bases at V and 1 base at J, with 8 bases between the two ends. Germline loops: CDR1 KGHSH, CDR2 LQKENI. Here the CDR3 DNA reads TGTGCCAGCTCAGCCGGGGAGAACACTGAAGCTTTCTTT. Translated, it gives CASSAGENTEAFF.

The chain links TRBV5-4 to TRBJ1-1; TRBD1 agrees at 8 bases. CDR1 is SGHNT, CDR2 YYREEE, per germline (reference sequence). V was clipped by 0 bases and J by 4 bases; unmatched bases: 5. The CDR3 sequence is 15 residues long. The DNA for the CDR3 is TGTGCCAGCAGCTTGGCCCTTACAGGGGGCACTGAAGCTTTCTTT. Its translation: CASSLALTGGTEAFF.

The chain employs TRBV29-1 and TRBJ1-1, with 7 bases matching TRBD1. CDR3 size: 11 residues. The germline V gene has CDR1 SQVTM and CDR2 ANQGSEA. V was pared by 6 bases and J by 7 bases, with 5 bases of the junction left unmatched. The CDR3 is CSVGDSLEAFF. CDR3 sequence (DNA): TGCAGCGTCGGGGACAGCCTTGAAGCTTTCTTT.

J is TRBJ1-2 and V is TRBV9; tentative D call: TRBD1 (6 bases). In germline, CDR1 is SGDLS, CDR2 YYNGEE. The CDR3 is made up of 13 amino acids. V lost 3 bases, J lost 4 bases, and 10 bases lay in between. The CDR3 coding sequence is TGTGCCAGCAGCGAAGGACAGTCCTATGGCTACACCTTC. Residues: CASSEGQSYGYTF.

The rearrangement links TRBV9 to TRBJ1-2, with D possibly being TRBD1 (5 bases). The CDR3 totals 14 residues. CDR1 is SGDLS, CDR2 YYNGEE, per germline. V lost 4 bases and J lost 4, with 14 bases in between. The CDR3 nucleotides are TGTGCCAGCAGCATTTCCGGGACTAGCTATGGCTACACCTTC. This encodes CASSISGTSYGYTF.

This chain uses TRBV10-2 with TRBJ1-4; D unclear. V lost 11 bases to trimming and J lost 1 base, with 11 bases between them. Germline CDR1 and CDR2: WSHSY and SAAADI. CDR3 length: 13 residues. The CDR3 reads CAASKGTNEKLFF. The CDR3 DNA sequence: TGCGCCGCTTCAAAGGGAACTAATGAAAAACTGTTTTTT.

This chain links TRBV6-1 with TRBJ2-7; the match to TRBD2 covers 9 bases. CDR1 is MNHNS and CDR2 is SASEGT in the germline V gene. The CDR3 spans 14 residues. The V gene end was trimmed by 1 base and the J gene end by 5 bases; junction bases not matched to a gene: 3. The CDR3 sequence is CASSEGAGGDEQYV. The CDR3, as DNA: TGTGCCAGCAGTGAAGGAGCGGGAGGTGACGAGCAGTACGTC.

The chain recombines TRBV6-5 with TRBJ1-5; D not certain. Germline V gives CDR1 MNHEY, CDR2 SVGAGI. This CDR3 has 15 amino acids. Trimming shortened V by 5 bases and J by 0 bases, and 11 bases separated the two germline ends. The DNA of the CDR3 is TGTGCCAGCAGTCTCCCGGGAAATAGCAATCAGCCCCAGCATTTT. Translated: CASSLPGNSNQPQHF.

V usage is TRBV15 and J usage is TRBJ2-5; D may be TRBD1 (6 bases). Germline V CDR1 and CDR2: LNHNV, YYDKDF (reference sequence). The CDR3 totals 14 residues. V lost 3 bases and J 5 bases, leaving 13 bases between the germline ends. CDR3 bases: TGTGCCACCAGCAGCTTACAGGGAACCGAGACCCAGTACTTC. Translation: CATSSLQGTETQYF.

The chain combines TRBV18 with TRBJ1-1, with D perhaps TRBD1 (6 bases). The ends were cut back, 5 bases at V and 4 bases at J, with 8 bases in the middle. CDR1 is KGHSH, CDR2 LQKENI, per germline. The length of the CDR3 is 12 residues. CDR3 coding DNA: TGTGCCAGCTCAACAGGGAGCACTGAAGCTTTCTTT. It yields the protein CASSTGSTEAFF.

The J gene is TRBJ2-7, the V gene TRBV19, with D maybe TRBD1 (6 bases). Germline V gives CDR1 LNHDA, CDR2 SQIVND (reference sequence). CDR3 size: 14 residues. Trimming cost V 5 bases and J 0 bases, with 11 bases left between them. CDR3 nucleotides: TGTGCCAGTAGTCGGGACACCATCTCCTACGAGCAGTACTTC. It encodes CASSRDTISYEQYF.

The chain recombines TRBV6-5 with TRBJ2-3, with 9 bases that match TRBD1. CDR1 is MNHEY and CDR2 is SVGAGI in the germline V gene. The CDR3 contains 16 residues. Trimming removed 0 bases from V and 0 bases from J; junction bases left unmatched: 1. CDR3 region: CASSYSTGGSTDTQYF. The CDR3 DNA reads as TGTGCCAGCAGTTACTCGACAGGGGGGAGCACAGATACGCAGTATTTT.

The V call is TRBV27, the J call TRBJ1-2; TRBD1 matches 7 bases. After removal of 1 base from V and 7 bases from J, the junction contained 6 bases not matched to a gene. The CDR3 contains 14 residues. Germline lookup yields CDR1 MNHEY and CDR2 SMNVEV (reference sequence). CDR3 nucleotides: TGTGCCAGCAGTTTATACGGGACAGTGAGTGGCTACACCTTC. Amino acids: CASSLYGTVSGYTF.

This chain joins TRBV27 and TRBJ1-2; 7 nucleotides align to TRBD1. Germline CDR1 and CDR2: MNHEY and SMNVEV (reference sequence). V dropped 4 bases and J dropped 8; count of bases not matched to a gene: 7. The CDR3 covers 13 residues. CDR3 in amino acids: CASSWAGTDGYTF. The CDR3 DNA follows: TGTGCCAGCAGTTGGGCAGGGACAGACGGCTACACCTTC.

The chain carries TRBV2 and TRBJ2-1; D may be TRBD1 (6 bases). Germline lookup yields CDR1 SNHLY and CDR2 FYNNEI. The CDR3 runs 14 residues. V gave up 4 bases and J gave up 6 bases, with 13 bases separating them. The CDR3 region has the DNA TGTGCCAGCAGTGGGGCACAGGGTCGCAATGAGCAGTTCTTC. Translation: CASSGAQGRNEQFF.

This clone was recorded once. The genes are TRBV5-6 and TRBJ2-7, with 8 bases that match TRBD1. The CDR3 has 15 amino acids. V dropped 2 bases and J dropped 7; count of bases not matched to a gene: 11. Germline loops: CDR1 SGHDT, CDR2 YYEEEE. CDR3: CASSFGDRSTGEQYV. The CDR3 DNA follows: TGTGCCAGCAGCTTCGGGGACAGGTCAACCGGGGAGCAGTACGTC.